The entry that follows covers one T cell receptor (beta chain) sequence. No antigen is known for it. The sample comes from a study of CD8+ T cells in alopecia areata. Trimming took off 4 bases at V and 0 bases at J, with 10 bases between the two ends. The germline V gene encodes CDR1 MNHGY and CDR2 SAAAGT. CDR3 length: 15 residues. Study-level findings and limits: With patients, TCR sharing proved less clear than in mice, a difference possibly related to HLA. Clonality was higher in lesional than normal scalp, especially in alopecia totalis/universalis.

After isolation, RNA underwent reverse transcription to generate cDNA as the sequencing template. Sequencing used immunoSEQ multiplex PCR; TCRdb keeps in-frame clones, though not all of them. The sample consists of about 110,000 clones, about 60% of them appearing once. The source of this sequence is a human donor with alopecia areata. The chain joins TRBV6-8 to TRBJ1-3; D call uncertain. Material for sequencing was NKG2D-low CD8+ T cells sorted from blood. The CDR3 bases are TGTGCCAGCAGTTCGCAGTACAGCTCTGGAAACACCATATATTTT. This gives the protein CASSSQYSSGNTIYF.